This is a list of T cell receptor beta chains from one sample in a study of blood T cell repertoires in COVID-19. Here immunoSEQ multiplex PCR was the method, and the copy in TCRdb shows in-frame clones only, minus some. Of some 200,000 clones listed, approximately 82% are singletons. The specimen sequenced was peripheral blood. The receptor source for this set is a woman in her thirties or forties with acute or convalescent COVID-19. Each CDR3 is given with its conserved first and last residue. D genes are given only for firm matches. Clone sizes are given selectively: once, few, many, or a class where the clone is expanded.

J | D | size | V | DNA | CDR3
TRBJ1-5 | - | - | TRBV18 | TGTGCCAGCTCGACTTATATTTATAGCAATCAGCCCCAGCATTTT | CASSTYIYSNQPQHF
TRBJ2-3 | TRBD2 | once | TRBV6-2/TRBV6-3 | TGTGCCAGCAGTTACTCGAGGGGGACTAGCGGGAAGAGTGATACGCAGTATTTT | CASSYSRGTSGKSDTQYF
TRBJ1-1 | - | - | TRBV27 | TGTGCCAGCAGTCCTATGGGGGGGAAGAACACTGAAGCTTTCTTT | CASSPMGGKNTEAFF
TRBJ2-7 | TRBD2 | - | TRBV18 | TGTGCCAGCTCACCCGCCGGGCGGGAGCGATTTGGCGAGCAGTACTTC | CASSPAGRERFGEQYF
TRBJ1-1 | - | once | TRBV21-1 | TGTGCCAGCAGCAAAGATCAGGGGAAGAACACTGAAGCTTTCTTT | CASSKDQGKNTEAFF
TRBJ2-3 | - | - | TRBV7-8 | TGTGCCAGCAGCCCAAAGGGACTTACTAGCACAGATACGCAGTATTTT | CASSPKGLTSTDTQYF
TRBJ1-2 | TRBD1 | - | TRBV19 | TGTGCCAGTTCAAGAACGACAGGGGGTAACTATGGCTACACCTTC | CASSRTTGGNYGYTF
TRBJ2-1 | - | - | TRBV29-1 | TGCAGCGTTGAAGATGGGAGGAAGCTTACCTACAATGAGCAGTTCTTC | CSVEDGRKLTYNEQFF
TRBJ2-3 | - | - | TRBV5-1 | TGCGCCAGCAGCTTGCGGGGAATGGGCACAGATACGCAGTATTTT | CASSLRGMGTDTQYF
TRBJ2-7 | - | - | TRBV5-5 | TGTGCCAGCACCTCGACAGGAAGGGCTACGTTGGAGGAGCAGTACTTC | CASTSTGRATLEEQYF
TRBJ2-1 | TRBD2 | - | TRBV25-1 | TGTGCCAGCAGTAAGGTCAGCGGGGGGGCCTACAATGAGCAGTTCTTC | CASSKVSGGAYNEQFF
TRBJ2-7 | TRBD1 | once | TRBV6-5 | TGTGCCAGCTGGACAGGGCAAGGATACGAGCAGTACTTC | CASWTGQGYEQYF
TRBJ2-1 | TRBD2 | - | TRBV11-2 | TGTGCCAGCAGACTGGGGGGGTACTACAATGAGCAGTTCTTC | CASRLGGYYNEQFF
TRBJ1-2 | - | - | TRBV6-5 | TGTGCCAGCACCTTATCTTGGGGGGATGGCTACACCTTC | CASTLSWGDGYTF
TRBJ2-7 | TRBD2 | few | TRBV13 | TGTGCCAGCAGCCCGACCCCCTCTAGCGGGAGGGTCGAGCAGTACTTC | CASSPTPSSGRVEQYF
TRBJ2-3 | TRBD1 | - | TRBV6-5 | TGTGCCAGCAGTCGACAGGGGTCTAGCACAGATACGCAGTATTTT | CASSRQGSSTDTQYF
TRBJ1-1 | - | - | TRBV5-6 | TGTGCCAGCAGCTTCGTCGGGGGGGAGACTGAAGCTTTCTTT | CASSFVGGETEAFF
TRBJ2-1 | TRBD2 | - | TRBV19 | TGTGCCAGTATTTCTAGCGGGGGCAGTAACAATGAGCAGTTCTTC | CASISSGGSNNEQFF
TRBJ2-7 | - | - | TRBV3-1/TRBV3-2 | TGTGCCAGCAGCCAAGTAATAGGGGCCAGGCTAACCTACGAGCAGTACTTC | CASSQVIGARLTYEQYF
TRBJ1-1 | - | - | TRBV3-1/TRBV3-2 | TGTGCCAGCAGCCAGCGGAGTTATTTCTTT | CASSQRSYFF
TRBJ2-1 | - | - | TRBV19 | TGTGCCAGTAGTATAGGGGGGGACCGCAGCTCCTACAATGAGCAGTTCTTC | CASSIGGDRSSYNEQFF
TRBJ2-1 | - | once | TRBV29-1 | TGCAGCTGTAGAACGGGACTCATAACCTACAATGAGCAGTTCTTC | CSCRTGLITYNEQFF
TRBJ1-2 | TRBD1 | - | TRBV11-2 | TGTGCCAGCAGCTCCCTAGGACAGGTTTCGCATGGCTACACCTTC | CASSSLGQVSHGYTF
TRBJ2-7 | TRBD2 | - | TRBV19 | TGTGCCAGTAGTATGACTAGCGGGTACGAGCAGTACTTC | CASSMTSGYEQYF
TRBJ1-3 | - | - | TRBV7-9 | TGTGCCAGCAGCCTGGCCGGAGGGACTGGAAACACCATATATTTT | CASSLAGGTGNTIYF
TRBJ1-4 | - | - | TRBV29-1 | TGCAGCGTTGTTACAGGGAGAGAGACTAATGAAAAACTGTTTTTT | CSVVTGRETNEKLFF
TRBJ2-3 | - | - | TRBV11-3 | TGTGCCAGCAGCTCCCGGGGGGCCCCCACAGATACGCAGTATTTT | CASSSRGAPTDTQYF
TRBJ1-5 | TRBD1 | - | TRBV6-2/TRBV6-3 | TGTGCCAGCAGTTACCGAGTGGGACAGGGATTTTATCAGCCCCAGCATTTT | CASSYRVGQGFYQPQHF
TRBJ1-2 | TRBD1 | - | TRBV7-2 | TGTGCCAGCAGCTCTCAGGGGGCAGGCTATGGCTACACCTTC | CASSSQGAGYGYTF
TRBJ2-6 | - | - | TRBV19 | TGTGCCAGTAGCGCGGCTGGGGCCAACGTCCTGACTTTC | CASSAAGANVLTF
TRBJ2-7 | TRBD2 | - | TRBV6-4 | TGTGCCAGCAGTGACTCGACAATGGTAGCGGGAGCCGAGCAGTACTTC | CASSDSTMVAGAEQYF
TRBJ1-5 | - | few | TRBV27 | TGTGCCAGCAGTTTATGGGCCACAGGGAGGGGTAATATTGGCAATCAGCCCCAGCATTTT | CASSLWATGRGNIGNQPQHF
TRBJ1-1 | - | - | TRBV2 | TGTGCCAGCAGTGATCAGGGTCCTAAGAAAAAAGCTTTCTTT | CASSDQGPKKKAFF
TRBJ2-3 | - | - | TRBV5-5 | TGTGCCAGCAGCTGGGACGCTGCGGGGAGGACAGATACGCAGTATTTT | CASSWDAAGRTDTQYF
TRBJ1-2 | - | - | TRBV28 | TGTGCCAGCAGTTTAGTGACAGTCTATGGCTACACCTTC | CASSLVTVYGYTF
TRBJ1-2 | TRBD1 | - | TRBV6-6 | TGTGCCAGCAGCCGGGGACAGGGGAACTATGGCTACACCTTC | CASSRGQGNYGYTF
TRBJ2-7 | TRBD2 | - | TRBV4-2 | TGTGCCAGCAGCCCCCCGGGGAGCGGGACTGGCTACGAGCAGTACTTC | CASSPPGSGTGYEQYF
TRBJ2-1 | - | - | TRBV12-2 | TGTGCAAGTCGACCCCTTAGGACTAGCGGGAGCAATGAGCAGTTCTTC | CASRPLRTSGSNEQFF
TRBJ2-1 | - | - | TRBV5-1 | TGCGCCAGCAGCCGACACGGAGGGAGCTCCTACAATGAGCAGTTCTTC | CASSRHGGSSYNEQFF
TRBJ1-6 | TRBD1 | - | TRBV9 | TGTGCCAGCAGCGTAAGAGACAGGGGCCCATTTGACACCCTCCACTTT | CASSVRDRGPFDTLHF
TRBJ1-1 | TRBD1 | - | TRBV6-5 | TGTGCCAGCAGCGTAGGACAGGGCGAATACACTGAAGCTTTCTTT | CASSVGQGEYTEAFF
TRBJ2-5 | TRBD2 | - | TRBV13 | TGTGCCAGCAGCTCCCGCCGACTAGCGGGAGACATTGGGAGTGAGACCCAGTACTTC | CASSSRRLAGDIGSETQYF
TRBJ2-7 | TRBD1 | - | TRBV2 | TGTGCCAGCAGTGGGACAGGGACGTACGAGCAGTACTTC | CASSGTGTYEQYF
TRBJ2-2 | TRBD1 | - | TRBV5-1 | TGCGCCAGCAGCATGCGACAGGGGTCCGGGGAGCTGTTTTTT | CASSMRQGSGELFF
TRBJ2-4 | - | - | TRBV18 | TGTGCCAGCTCACTTAATTCGGCAGGTGGAAACATTCAGTACTTC | CASSLNSAGGNIQYF
TRBJ2-3 | TRBD2 | few | TRBV29-1 | TGCAGCGTTCGGGGACTAGCGGGCTCCTTCACAGATACGCAGTATTTT | CSVRGLAGSFTDTQYF
TRBJ1-2 | TRBD1 | - | TRBV7-9 | TGTGCCAGCAGCCATCAGATTAGGGAACAGGGGGGCATCTATGGCTACACCTTC | CASSHQIREQGGIYGYTF
TRBJ2-7 | TRBD1 | few | TRBV19 | TGTGCCAGTAGTATTCCGGGACAGGGGGACTCCTACGAGCAGTACTTC | CASSIPGQGDSYEQYF
TRBJ1-2 | TRBD1 | few | TRBV14 | TGTGCCAGCAGCCAAACAATACAGGGGGCAAATGGCTACACCTTC | CASSQTIQGANGYTF
TRBJ2-7 | TRBD2 | - | TRBV18 | TGTGCCAGCTCACCAACGGGACGGGAGGGCTACGAGCAGTACTTC | CASSPTGREGYEQYF
TRBJ2-1 | TRBD1 | - | TRBV12-5 | TGTGCTAGTGGTTTGGACCGGGACAGGGGGAATGAGCAGTTCTTC | CASGLDRDRGNEQFF
TRBJ1-2 | TRBD1 | - | TRBV7-2 | TGTGCCAGCAGCTCACTACAGGGGGCGCGGGGCTACACCTTC | CASSSLQGARGYTF
TRBJ2-5 | - | - | TRBV27 | TGTGCCAGCAGGGGAACAGGGTGGGAGACCCAGTACTTC | CASRGTGWETQYF
TRBJ2-7 | - | - | TRBV7-2 | TGTGCCAGCAGCTTAGGAGACTATCTGCAGTACTTC | CASSLGDYLQYF
TRBJ2-1 | - | - | TRBV14 | TGTGCCAGCAGCCCCCTAGCTAATGAGCAGTTCTTC | CASSPLANEQFF
TRBJ2-1 | TRBD2 | - | TRBV11-3 | TGTGCCAGCAGCTCGTATGCCGGGACTAGGGGTTACAATGAGCAGTTCTTC | CASSSYAGTRGYNEQFF
TRBJ1-2 | TRBD1 | - | TRBV5-1 | TGCGCCAGCAGCTTTTCAGGGGGCGAGTATGGCTACACCTTC | CASSFSGGEYGYTF
TRBJ2-1 | TRBD2 | - | TRBV10-3 | TGTGCCATCAGTGGGGCGGGGGGCAGAGACAATGAGCAGTTCTTC | CAISGAGGRDNEQFF
TRBJ1-2 | - | - | TRBV25-1 | TGTGCCAGCAGTGAGCCCCGCCCCGGGACTACTGACTATGGCTACACCTTC | CASSEPRPGTTDYGYTF